The sequence of this T cell receptor (beta chain) was determined in a study of Ad26.COV2.S vaccination and SARS-CoV-2 variants. Study overall: Ad26.COV2.S, an intramuscular injection, was given once or twice 56 days apart.

Study-wide findings and caveats: While placebo recipients had lower spike-specific TCR breadth, vaccine recipients had more. Recipients of either vaccine or placebo displayed similar breadth of non-spike TCRs.

This CDR3 has 14 amino acids. J gave up 6 bases and V 2 bases, and 6 bases lay outside the gene matches. The V gene's germline CDR1 is MNHEY and CDR2 SVGAGI. Clones were sequenced by immunoSEQ multiplex PCR, and TCRdb holds only the in-frame ones, with some missing. The sample yields about 480,000 clones, roughly nine tenths seen once. Indicated treatment: about 20 received Ad26.COV2.S at low or high dose, single or two shots; five or six received placebo; per-sample allocation not given. All samples were drawn on day 63, counting from the first vaccine or placebo injection. This clone appeared once. Its antigen is unidentified.

The origin of this receptor is a person aged 18 to 59 who received the Ad26.COV2.S COVID-19 vaccine or a placebo. The sample consisted of peripheral blood, taken in a trial of Ad26.COV2.S vaccine versus placebo. The chain is built from TRBV6-5 and TRBJ2-7; TRBD1 matches 8 bases. The CDR3 sequence is CASSYGQGAGEQYF. In DNA form, the CDR3 reads TGTGCCAGCAGTTACGGGCAGGGGGCCGGCGAGCAGTACTTC.